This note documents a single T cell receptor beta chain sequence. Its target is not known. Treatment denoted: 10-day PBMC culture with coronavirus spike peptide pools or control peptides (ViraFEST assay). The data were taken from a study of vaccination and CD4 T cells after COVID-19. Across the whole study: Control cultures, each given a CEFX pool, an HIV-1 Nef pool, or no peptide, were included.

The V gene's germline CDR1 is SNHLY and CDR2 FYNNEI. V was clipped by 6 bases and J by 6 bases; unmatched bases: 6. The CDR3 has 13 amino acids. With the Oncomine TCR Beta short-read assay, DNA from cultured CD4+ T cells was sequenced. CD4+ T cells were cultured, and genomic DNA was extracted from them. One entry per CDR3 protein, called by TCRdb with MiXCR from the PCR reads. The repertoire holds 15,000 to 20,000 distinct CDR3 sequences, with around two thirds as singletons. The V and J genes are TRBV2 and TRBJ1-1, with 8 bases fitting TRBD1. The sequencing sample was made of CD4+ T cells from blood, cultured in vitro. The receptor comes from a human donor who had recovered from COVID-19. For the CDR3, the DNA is TGTGCCAGCAGGAGGACAGGGAAGTCTGAAGCTTTCTTT. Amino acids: CASRRTGKSEAFF. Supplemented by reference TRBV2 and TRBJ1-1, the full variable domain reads EPEVTQTPSHQVTQMGQEVILRCVPISNHLYFYWYRQILGQKVEFLVSFYNNEISEKSEIFDDQFSVERPDGSNFTLKIRSTKLEDSAMYFCASRRTGKSEAFFGQGTRLTVV.